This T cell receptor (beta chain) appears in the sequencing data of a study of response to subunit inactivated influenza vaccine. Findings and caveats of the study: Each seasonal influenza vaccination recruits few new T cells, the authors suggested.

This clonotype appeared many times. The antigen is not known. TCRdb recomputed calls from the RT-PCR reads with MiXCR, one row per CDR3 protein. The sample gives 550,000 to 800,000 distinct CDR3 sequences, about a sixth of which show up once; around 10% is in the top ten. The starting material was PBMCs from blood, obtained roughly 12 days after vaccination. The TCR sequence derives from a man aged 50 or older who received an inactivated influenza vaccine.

CDR3 nucleotides: TGCAGCGCTTCGGTGCGGGGGAACGAGCAGTACTTC. This translates into CSASVRGNEQYF. This chain joins TRBV29-1 and TRBJ2-7; 7 bases match TRBD2. Looked up from germline, CDR1 is SQVTM and CDR2 is ANQGSEA. The CDR3 spans 12 residues. Trimming cost V 7 bases and J 5 bases; bases outside gene matches: 8.